The 5 T cell receptor beta chains below all came from one sample that was sequenced in a study of Ad26.COV2.S vaccination and SARS-CoV-2 variants. TCRdb's table, derived via immunoSEQ multiplex PCR, lists solely in-frame clones and lacks some. The table lists roughly 380,000 clones, 92% of them singletons. The sample in question was peripheral blood, obtained after recovery from COVID-19. Source of these receptors: a human donor who had recovered from COVID-19.

The V gene is TRBV29-1, the J gene TRBJ1-1; perhaps TRBD1 as D (6 bases). The germline V gene has CDR1 SQVTM and CDR2 ANQGSEA. Trimming stripped 2 bases from V and 2 bases from J, with 12 bases between. The CDR3 is 14 amino acids. The CDR3 sequence is CSVERTGRNTEAFF. As DNA, the CDR3 is TGCAGCGTTGAACGTACAGGGCGCAACACTGAAGCTTTCTTT.

The chain recombines TRBV25-1 with TRBJ2-1, with TRBD1 matching 8 bases. The CDR3 length is 16 residues. Germline CDR1 MGHDK, CDR2 SYGVNS. V trimming: 4 bases; J trimming: 8 bases; junction bases outside the gene matches: 13. CDR3: CASSASDRAFSDEQFF. The CDR3 nucleotides are TGTGCCAGCAGTGCCTCGGACAGGGCTTTTTCTGATGAGCAGTTCTTC. Using reference TRBV25-1 and TRBJ2-1 for the parts outside the CDR3, the full variable domain is EADIYQTPRYLVIGTGKKITLECSQTMGHDKMYWYQQDPGMELHLIHYSYGVNSTEKGDLSSESTVSRIRTEHFPLTLESARPSHTSQYLCASSASDRAFSDEQFFGPGTRLTVL.

The chain uses TRBV6-5 and TRBJ2-7, with a possible D match to TRBD2 (5 bases). V gave up 2 bases and J gave up 3 bases, with 8 bases separating them. The CDR3 sequence is 13 residues long. Germline-derived CDR1 and CDR2 are MNHEY and SVGAGI. The CDR3 DNA reads TGTGCCAGCAGTTACGGGGAGAGCTACGAGCAGTACTTC. It is translated as CASSYGESYEQYF.

V usage is TRBV4-1 and J usage is TRBJ1-1, with D tentatively TRBD1 (6 bases). Germline CDR1 is MGHRA and CDR2 is YSYEKL. The CDR3 runs to 16 residues. V was cut by 2 bases and J by 5 bases, with 18 bases left in between. This chain's CDR3 is CASSQRILGGPTEAFF. The CDR3, as DNA: TGCGCCAGCAGCCAACGGATTCTAGGGGGGCCAACTGAAGCTTTCTTT.

The chain carries TRBV10-2 and TRBJ1-4; possibly TRBD1 for D (6 bases). Germline CDR1 reads WSHSY; CDR2 reads SAAADI. The CDR3 consists of 12 residues. Deletions cut 5 bases from V and 8 bases from J, with 9 bases between. This CDR3 reads CASSPDSEKLFF. DNA of the CDR3: TGCGCCAGCAGTCCGGACAGCGAAAAACTGTTTTTT.